This entry lists 21 T cell receptor beta chains sequenced from one sample in a study of T cell changes during pregnancy in multiple sclerosis. The table came from immunoSEQ multiplex PCR; TCRdb's copy has only in-frame clones and leaves some out. The table records tens of thousands of clones, 90% of them present only once. Here the sequenced sample was CD8+ T cells from peripheral blood mononuclear cells, taken in the first trimester of pregnancy. All receptors derive from a female donor with multiple sclerosis, enrolled in a pregnancy study.

The CDR3 sequence: CASSLTGGYQETQYF. The CDR3 nucleotides read TGTGCCAGCAGCTTAACGGGGGGTTACCAAGAGACCCAGTACTTC. The V gene is TRBV7-3, the J gene TRBJ2-5; weak D call: TRBD2 (6 bases). The CDR3 loop spans 15 amino acids. Germline values: CDR1 SGHTA, CDR2 FQGTGA. Trimming stripped 0 bases from V and 0 bases from J, with 8 bases between.

The rearrangement links TRBV27 to TRBJ2-5, with D possibly TRBD2 on 7 matching bases. Germline V gene lookup returns CDR1 MNHEY and CDR2 SMNVEV (reference sequence). CDR3 length equals 15 residues. The germline V and J ends were trimmed by 4 bases and 5 bases, with 17 bases remaining between them. The CDR3 coding sequence is TGTGCCAGCAGTTACTCTAGCGGAGGGGGGGAGACCCAGTACTTC. It translates to CASSYSSGGGETQYF.

This clone was recorded a few times. The chain links TRBV27 to TRBJ1-1; D might be TRBD1 (6 bases). The CDR3 is 13 residues long. In germline, CDR1 is MNHEY, CDR2 SMNVEV (reference sequence). The ends were cut back, 6 bases at V and 0 bases at J, with 8 bases in the middle. DNA for the CDR3: TGTGCCAGCAGCACAGGGTTGAACACTGAAGCTTTCTTT. It encodes CASSTGLNTEAFF.

The chain couples TRBV4-2 to TRBJ2-7, with TRBD2 identical over 7 bases. This CDR3 is built from 16 residues. V was clipped by 1 base and J by 2 bases; unmatched bases: 8. Germline CDR1 reads LGHNA; CDR2 reads YNFKEQ. The CDR3 sequence: CASSQGLGGSTYEQYF. The CDR3 nucleotides read TGTGCCAGCAGCCAAGGTTTGGGGGGGAGTACCTACGAGCAGTACTTC.

This clone was counted a single time. This CDR3 reads CASKDSDYSNQPQHF. The CDR3 DNA follows: TGCGCCAGCAAAGACAGTGATTATAGCAATCAGCCCCAGCATTTT. This chain connects TRBV10-2 to TRBJ1-5; D is possibly TRBD1 (5 bases). There are 15 residues in the CDR3. Between the trimmed V and J ends, which lost 7 bases and 0 bases, there was a span of 13 bases. Germline V CDR1 and CDR2: WSHSY, SAAADI.

This chain links TRBV11-1 with TRBJ2-5; 12 bases are a match to TRBD2. From germline, CDR1 is SGHAT and CDR2 FQDESV (reference sequence). The CDR3 length is 15 residues. Trimming took 1 base from V and 3 from J; bases not matched to a gene: 0. Here the CDR3 DNA reads TGTGCCAGCAGCTTAGGACTAGCGGGAGAAGAGACCCAGTACTTC. It encodes CASSLGLAGEETQYF.

V is TRBV19 and J is TRBJ2-1; D possibly corresponds to TRBD1 (6 bases). V was cut by 0 bases and J by 2 bases, with 11 bases left in between. The CDR3 has 16 residues. Germline CDR1 reads LNHDA; CDR2 reads SQIVND (reference sequence). CDR3 DNA sequence: TGTGCCAGTAGTATAGATGAGGGGGTGGCCTACAATGAGCAGTTCTTC. It is translated as CASSIDEGVAYNEQFF. The whole variable domain, filled in from reference TRBV19 and TRBJ2-1, reads DGGITQSPKYLFRKEGQNVTLSCEQNLNHDAMYWYRQDPGQGLRLIYYSQIVNDFQKGDIAEGYSVSREKKESFPLTVTSAQKNPTAFYLCASSIDEGVAYNEQFFGPGTRLTVL.

The V call is TRBV28, the J call TRBJ1-5; the match to TRBD1 covers 10 bases. Germline CDR1 is MDHEN and CDR2 is SYDVKM. The CDR3 has 17 residues. With V trimmed by 3 bases and J by 3 bases, 8 bases remained unmatched. CDR3 nucleotides: TGTGCCAGCAGTTTCCTTCCCGGGACAGGGGTCAATCAGCCCCAGCATTTT. This encodes CASSFLPGTGVNQPQHF. Full variable domain (rest looked up from reference TRBV28 and TRBJ1-5): DVKVTQSSRYLVKRTGEKVFLECVQDMDHENMFWYRQDPGLGLRLIYFSYDVKMKEKGDIPEGYSVSREKKERFSLILESASTNQTSMYLCASSFLPGTGVNQPQHFGDGTRLSIL.

This rearrangement joins TRBV2 to TRBJ2-4; the match to TRBD1 covers 7 bases. The CDR3 consists of 16 residues. Trimming took 5 bases from V and 6 from J; bases not matched to a gene: 13. CDR1 and CDR2 (germline): SNHLY, FYNNEI. In DNA, the CDR3 is TGTGCCAGCAGTATGATCGAGGACAGGCCTTTAAACATTCAGTACTTC. This encodes CASSMIEDRPLNIQYF.

The V call is TRBV19, the J call TRBJ1-2; 7 positions agree with TRBD1. Germline loops: CDR1 LNHDA, CDR2 SQIVND (reference sequence). The CDR3 is made up of 13 amino acids. V gave up 6 bases and J gave up 4 bases; unmatched junction bases: 5. The CDR3 coding sequence is TGTGCCAGTAGAGACCGGGACAGCTATGGCTACACCTTC. It yields the protein CASRDRDSYGYTF.

CDR3 sequence reads: CSAQVPSSGANVLTF. For the CDR3, the DNA is TGCAGCGCACAGGTTCCGTCCTCTGGGGCCAACGTCCTGACTTTC. The chain employs TRBV29-1 and TRBJ2-6; D is perhaps TRBD1 (5 bases). Germline V gene data show CDR1 as SQVTM and CDR2 as ANQGSEA. Trimming removed 7 bases from V and 0 bases from J, with 13 bases in between. The CDR3 contains 15 residues. Combining the CDR3 with reference TRBV29-1 and TRBJ2-6 gives the whole variable domain SAVISQKPSRDICQRGTSLTIQCQVDSQVTMMFWYRQQPGQSLTLIATANQGSEATYESGFVIDKFPISRPNLTFSTLTVSNMSPEDSSIYLCSAQVPSSGANVLTFGAGSRLTVL.

V gene TRBV5-5 combines with J gene TRBJ2-7; no clear D gene. CDR3 length: 13 residues. V lost 0 bases and J lost 4, with 8 bases in between. Germline V CDR1 and CDR2: SGHKS, YYEKEE (reference sequence). The CDR3 nucleotides read TGTGCCAGCAGCTTGGGGTGGCCGTACGAGCAGTACTTC. It encodes CASSLGWPYEQYF.

The chain joins TRBV11-2 to TRBJ2-5; the D gene is possibly TRBD2 (5 bases). The CDR3 loop spans 15 amino acids. The germline V gene has CDR1 SGHAT and CDR2 FQNNGV. V lost 1 base and J 5 bases, leaving 14 bases between the germline ends. The CDR3 spells CASSLGTGMGETQYF. The DNA of the CDR3 is TGTGCCAGCAGCTTAGGGACGGGAATGGGGGAGACCCAGTACTTC.

The CDR3 DNA sequence: TGTGCCAGCAGTGGCACAGGGAGCGACACCGGGGAGCTGTTTTTT. Amino acid sequence: CASSGTGSDTGELFF. This chain uses TRBV25-1 with TRBJ2-2, with D perhaps TRBD1 (6 bases). Trimming left V 4 bases short and J 3 bases short, with 12 bases between. Germline loops: CDR1 MGHDK, CDR2 SYGVNS. CDR3 length: 15 amino acids.

This clone was picked up one time. CDR3 coding DNA: TGTGCCAGCAGCAACACAGGCAATGAGCAGTTCTTC. It encodes CASSNTGNEQFF. The chain couples TRBV7-9 to TRBJ2-1; D might be TRBD1 (5 bases). Germline V gene sequence: CDR1 SEHNR, CDR2 FQNEAQ (reference sequence). This CDR3 comprises 12 residues. V lost 5 bases, J lost 6 bases, and 8 bases lay in between.

The chain uses TRBV25-1 and TRBJ1-4, with 9 bases fitting TRBD1. The CDR3 consists of 14 residues. V gave up 8 bases and J gave up 6 bases; unmatched junction bases: 7. The germline CDR1 and CDR2 sequences are MGHDK and SYGVNS. CDR3 DNA: TGTGCCAGCGCCCCCGGGACAGGGTATGAAAAACTGTTTTTT. Translating gives CASAPGTGYEKLFF.

The CDR3, as DNA: TGTGCCAGCAGCTTGAACAGAGCTAACTATGGCTACACCTTC. Its protein is CASSLNRANYGYTF. V is TRBV5-5 and J is TRBJ1-2; the D is unclear. Trimming shortened V by 1 base and J by 0 bases, and 7 bases separated the two germline ends. The germline V gene has CDR1 SGHKS and CDR2 YYEKEE (reference sequence). This CDR3 is built from 14 residues. Looking up the rest from reference TRBV5-5 and TRBJ1-2 gives the full variable domain: DAGVTQSPTHLIKTRGQQVTLRCSPISGHKSVSWYQQVLGQGPQFIFQYYEKEERGRGNFPDRFSARQFPNYSSELNVNALLLGDSALYLCASSLNRANYGYTFGSGTRLTVV.

The chain uses TRBV13 and TRBJ2-3, with 7 positions matching TRBD2. The length of the CDR3 is 15 residues. The germline V gene has CDR1 PRHDT and CDR2 FYEKMQ (reference sequence). V trimming: 5 bases; J trimming: 2 bases; junction bases outside the gene matches: 7. CDR3 sequence (DNA): TGTGCCAGCAGCCTCCGGGACTACCCCACAGATACGCAGTATTTT. Its translation is CASSLRDYPTDTQYF. Based on the CDR3 plus reference TRBV13 and TRBJ2-3, the full variable domain is AAGVIQSPRHLIKEKRETATLKCYPIPRHDTVYWYQQGPGQDPQFLISFYEKMQSDKGSIPDRFSAQQFSDYHSELNMSSLELGDSALYFCASSLRDYPTDTQYFGPGTRLTVL.

This sequence joins TRBV28 and TRBJ2-7, with 8 bases identical to TRBD2. Germline CDR1 is MDHEN and CDR2 is SYDVKM. CDR3 length: 14 residues. The trim removed 4 bases at V and 2 bases at J, leaving 4 bases unmatched. The CDR3 DNA sequence: TGTGCCAGCAGTTGGGCGGGAGGCGCCTACGAGCAGTACTTC. Translated: CASSWAGGAYEQYF.

The chain has TRBV6-4 and TRBJ2-3; 8 bases align to TRBD1. V was clipped by 2 bases and J by 3 bases; unmatched bases: 4. CDR3 length: 15 amino acids. CDR1 and CDR2 from the germline V gene are MRHNA and SNTAGT. CDR3 region: CASSDGGQETDTQYF. The CDR3 DNA is TGTGCCAGCAGTGACGGGGGACAGGAGACAGATACGCAGTATTTT.

The rearrangement joins TRBV11-2 to TRBJ1-2; 8 bases agree with TRBD1. The length of the CDR3 is 12 residues. Trimming took 5 bases from V and 6 from J; bases not matched to a gene: 2. Germline lookup yields CDR1 SGHAT and CDR2 FQNNGV. CDR3 sequence: CASSVDRDGYTF. The CDR3 nucleotides read TGTGCCAGCAGCGTGGACAGGGATGGCTACACCTTC.